This TCR beta chain stems from a study of identical twins. This clonotype has only a few counts. As yet, its antigen is unknown. TCRdb reprocessed the 5' RACE reads with MiXCR, giving one entry per CDR3 protein. In the table there are about 240,000 distinct CDR3 sequences, more than 9% of which are singletons. Whole-study findings and limits: Twins showed weaker excess sharing in their beta out-of-frame sequences.

The CDR3 length is 14 residues. V was cut by 6 bases and J by 4 bases, with 15 bases left in between. Germline V gives CDR1 MNHNS, CDR2 SASEGT. The receptor's source is a man between 50 and 59 years old in good health. The source material was memory T cells sorted from blood. The V and J genes are TRBV6-1 and TRBJ2-5; D gene uncertain. Here the CDR3 reads CASRRTADTETQYF. The DNA of the CDR3 is TGTGCCAGCAGGCGGACGGCCGATACAGAGACCCAGTACTTC.